What follows are 2 T cell receptor beta chains derived from one specimen sequenced in a study of T cell changes during pregnancy in multiple sclerosis. The assay was immunoSEQ multiplex PCR, and TCRdb's table has in-frame clones only and misses some. The sample contains roughly 46,000 clones, around 84% of which appear only once. The specimen comprised CD4+ T cells from peripheral blood mononuclear cells, sampled before pregnancy. These TCRs come from a female donor with multiple sclerosis, enrolled in a pregnancy study.

The genes are TRBV11-2 and TRBJ2-3; no reliable D call. With 3 bases removed from V and 4 bases from J, the gap between germline ends came to 5 bases. The CDR3 is 12 residues long. Germline CDR1 is SGHAT and CDR2 is FQNNGV. DNA of the CDR3: TGTGCCAGCAGCTTTTTCTCAGATACGCAGTATTTT. Translating gives CASSFFSDTQYF.

In its sample, this clone was seen a few times. This rearrangement joins TRBV11-3 to TRBJ2-7; D is perhaps TRBD2 (5 bases). The CDR3 is made up of 13 amino acids. In germline, CDR1 is SGHNT, CDR2 YENEEA. V gave up 4 bases and J gave up 6 bases, with 13 bases separating them. CDR3 DNA: TGTGCCAGCAGCTCGGGCCACCGGGGCGAGCAGTACTTC. Amino acids: CASSSGHRGEQYF.